What follows is one T cell receptor (beta chain) and its context. Trimming removed 1 base at V and 2 bases at J, with 10 bases between. The germline CDR1 and CDR2 sequences are SGHAT and FQNNGV. The CDR3 is made up of 15 amino acids. The source of the sample is a study of blood T cell repertoires in COVID-19. Study-wide context: Samples came from the United States, Italy and Spain, spanning acute and convalescent COVID-19. T cells, B-cell-depleted T cells, or PBMCs provided the cDNA or gDNA that served as material.

Per the study methods: Quantification of nucleated cells was approximated via reference gene primer amplification. The protocol was immunoSEQ multiplex PCR, while the TCRdb copy is restricted to in-frame clones and leaves out a portion. The V and J calls and clone size come from that table; D and trimming were worked out from the DNA. Here the sample spans about 64,000 clones, roughly 90% being singletons. Sequencing used peripheral blood. The clonotype originates from a human donor in a cohort sampled during active COVID-19. V gene TRBV11-2 combines with J gene TRBJ2-3; tentatively, D is TRBD2 (5 bases). As DNA, the CDR3 is TGTGCCAGCAGCTTAGTCGGGATGTTCACAGATACGCAGTATTTT. Translation gives CASSLVGMFTDTQYF.